The 13 T cell receptor beta chains below all came from one sample that was sequenced in a study of shared clonotypes between healthy human individuals. Naive CD8 cells lacked CD45RO and underwent positive selection for CCR7, leaving out terminally differentiated effector memory CD45RA+ cells. Sequencing was performed with immunoSEQ multiplex PCR; in TCRdb, only in-frame clones are kept and a portion is missing. The table shows around 1,900,000 clones, with approximately 92% occurring only once. Sequenced input: naive CD8+ T cells from PBMCs. The origin of the receptors is a man aged 18-30 years in good health. Some clones in this sample may be carry-over from other donors' samples.

The chain carries TRBV7-9 and TRBJ2-7, with a possible D match to TRBD2 (5 bases). The ends were cut back, 0 bases at V and 3 bases at J, with 9 bases in the middle. The CDR3 totals 14 residues. Germline CDR1 SEHNR, CDR2 FQNEAQ (reference sequence). The CDR3 DNA sequence: TGTGCCAGCAGCTTAGCGGACGGGAACTACGAGCAGTACTTC. This codes for CASSLADGNYEQYF.

V and J are TRBV10-2 and TRBJ2-5; 9 nucleotides agree with TRBD2. Germline V gives CDR1 WSHSY, CDR2 SAAADI. The CDR3 covers 14 residues. V was clipped by 5 bases and J by 2 bases; unmatched bases: 3. The CDR3 region has the DNA TGCGCCAGCAGTTGGACTAGCGATCAAGAGACCCAGTACTTC. Its translation is CASSWTSDQETQYF.

This sequence joins TRBV28 and TRBJ2-1; D might be TRBD1 (5 bases). Trimming shortened V by 2 bases and J by 6 bases, and 14 bases separated the two germline ends. The CDR3 consists of 15 residues. The germline V gene encodes CDR1 MDHEN and CDR2 SYDVKM. For the CDR3, the DNA is TGTGCCAGCAGTTTAAGGGGCCAGCCGGCCAATGAGCAGTTCTTC. The encoded protein is CASSLRGQPANEQFF.

This clone was picked up one time. The chain employs TRBV27 and TRBJ2-1; the D is unclear. Germline loops: CDR1 MNHEY, CDR2 SMNVEV (reference sequence). The CDR3 spans 13 residues. V shed 5 bases and J shed 1 base, with 6 bases lying between them. The CDR3 region is CASSPKSYNEQFF. Written as DNA, the CDR3 is TGTGCCAGCAGTCCTAAGTCCTACAATGAGCAGTTCTTC.

The V call is TRBV27, the J call TRBJ2-2; D gene uncertain. The CDR3 totals 13 residues. Germline CDR1 and CDR2: MNHEY and SMNVEV (reference sequence). Trimming took off 3 bases at V and 9 bases at J, with 11 bases between the two ends. The CDR3 loop is CASSLFEARELFF. As DNA, the CDR3 is TGTGCCAGCAGTTTGTTCGAAGCGCGGGAGCTGTTTTTT.

In the case of this clone: The sample carries other DNA sequences with the same CDR3. V usage is TRBV7-3 and J usage is TRBJ2-1; D not certain. V was trimmed by 1 base and J by 6 bases, leaving 7 bases between them. Germline V gene lookup returns CDR1 SGHTA and CDR2 FQGTGA. The length of the CDR3 is 13 residues. The CDR3 DNA follows: TGTGCCAGCAGCTTAATTCAAGGCAATGAGCAGTTCTTC. This translates into CASSLIQGNEQFF. Drawing the rest from reference TRBV7-3 and TRBJ2-1, the complete variable domain is GAGVSQTPSNKVTEKGKYVELRCDPISGHTALYWYRQSLGQGPEFLIYFQGTGAADDSGLPNDRFFAVRPEGSVSTLKIQRTERGDSAVYLCASSLIQGNEQFFGPGTRLTVL.

The chain couples TRBV6-5 to TRBJ2-1, with 7 bases identical to TRBD2. The CDR3 length is 14 residues. Germline V CDR1 and CDR2: MNHEY, SVGAGI. The V segment lost 5 bases and the J segment 7 bases; nucleotides outside the gene matches: 8. The CDR3 protein is CASSLAEWGNEQFF. CDR3 nucleotides: TGTGCCAGCAGTCTAGCGGAGTGGGGGAATGAGCAGTTCTTC.

CDR3 DNA sequence: TGTGCCAGCAGTTTCCAACTTATCCCCTCGGACTATGGCTACACCTTC. It specifies CASSFQLIPSDYGYTF. The J gene is TRBJ1-2, the V gene TRBV28, with no clear D. Trimming shortened V by 3 bases and J by 3 bases, and 17 bases separated the two germline ends. CDR1 and CDR2 from the germline V gene are MDHEN and SYDVKM. This CDR3 contains 16 residues.

CDR3 in amino acids: CASTIGGYNEQFF. In DNA form, the CDR3 reads TGTGCCAGCACAATCGGCGGGTACAATGAGCAGTTCTTC. The chain uses TRBV2 and TRBJ2-1, with a possible D match to TRBD2 (5 bases). Trimming left V 7 bases short and J 4 bases short, with 11 bases between. This CDR3 is 13 amino acids long. From germline, CDR1 is SNHLY and CDR2 FYNNEI.

The chain has TRBV6-5 and TRBJ2-2; maybe TRBD2 (6 bases). Germline V gene lookup returns CDR1 MNHEY and CDR2 SVGAGI. The CDR3 runs 15 residues. V lost 4 bases, J lost 6 bases, and 15 bases lay in between. CDR3 protein: CASSLAEPGPGELFF. The CDR3 DNA is TGTGCCAGCAGTTTAGCGGAGCCAGGACCCGGGGAGCTGTTTTTT.

This chain connects TRBV6-4 to TRBJ2-1, with D hard to call. The CDR3 extends over 16 amino acids. CDR1 MRHNA and CDR2 SNTAGT come from the germline V gene. V dropped 1 base and J dropped 0 bases, with 10 bases sitting between them. CDR3 in amino acids: CASSDWVGSSYNEQFF. The CDR3 nucleotides read TGTGCCAGCAGTGACTGGGTCGGAAGCTCCTACAATGAGCAGTTCTTC.

In its sample, this clone was seen once. This chain joins TRBV19 and TRBJ2-5, with a possible D match to TRBD1 (5 bases). Trimming took off 5 bases at V and 0 bases at J, with 10 bases between the two ends. Per the germline V gene, CDR1 is LNHDA and CDR2 is SQIVND (reference sequence). This CDR3 comprises 14 residues. The CDR3 nucleotides are TGTGCCAGTAGTGTCGGACAATACCAAGAGACCCAGTACTTC. Its translation: CASSVGQYQETQYF. The full variable domain, with the rest looked up from reference TRBV19 and TRBJ2-5, is DGGITQSPKYLFRKEGQNVTLSCEQNLNHDAMYWYRQDPGQGLRLIYYSQIVNDFQKGDIAEGYSVSREKKESFPLTVTSAQKNPTAFYLCASSVGQYQETQYFGPGTRLLVL.

The V gene is TRBV29-1, the J gene TRBJ2-1, with a weak D call TRBD2 (5 bases). This CDR3 region has 16 residues. The germline CDR1 and CDR2 sequences are SQVTM and ANQGSEA. V was cut by 7 bases and J by 6 bases, with 25 bases left in between. CDR3 amino acids: CSAGMPRREGSNEQFF. CDR3 bases: TGCAGCGCCGGAATGCCTCGACGGGAAGGAAGCAATGAGCAGTTCTTC.